This TCR beta chain stems from a study of blood T cell repertoires in COVID-19. The wider study: Collection of acute and convalescent COVID-19 samples took place in the United States, Italy and Spain. The cDNA or gDNA used as material had been derived from T cells, B-cell-depleted T cells, or PBMCs.

Germline V gene sequence: CDR1 MNHEY, CDR2 SVGAGI. The V end lost 7 bases, the J end lost 5 bases, and 18 bases lay between the germline ends. The CDR3 runs to 14 residues. Participant-reported clinical history was the basis for cohort assignment. Per the study methods: Estimated nucleated cell counts came from reference gene primer amplification. The method was immunoSEQ multiplex PCR; TCRdb's version includes in-frame clones alone and lacks a portion of them. V and J calls and clone size follow that table, whereas D and trimming were derived from the DNA. The profile covers approximately 280,000 clones, with 90% appearing a single time and 1.5% to 2% taken by the ten largest.

This TCR was recovered from a young woman with acute COVID-19. J is TRBJ2-7 and V is TRBV6-5; D may be TRBD2 (6 bases). Sequenced input: PBMCs or T cells enriched from blood (not recorded which). CDR3 sequence: CASKYAGTQNEQYF. CDR3 coding DNA: TGTGCCAGCAAATACGCCGGGACTCAAAACGAGCAGTACTTC.